The text below deals with one TCR beta chain. Assay used: immunoSEQ multiplex PCR; TCRdb lists only in-frame clones, some missing. The data contain roughly 1.5 million clones, 95% to 99% of them singletons. This CDR3 is built from 14 residues. Germline V lookup: CDR1 SGHRS, CDR2 YFSETQ. V lost 4 bases and J lost 9; bases outside the gene matches: 10. The sample belongs to a study of shared clonotypes between healthy human individuals. The sequence was collected from a man aged 25 to 45 in good health. This chain joins TRBV5-1 and TRBJ2-1; TRBD2 aligns across 7 bases. The sample consisted of naive CD4+ T cells sorted from blood. The subset denotes: CD45RA+ positively selected. Written as DNA, the CDR3 is TGCGCCAGCAGCCCGGGGACTACCAGGCTTGAGCAGTTCTTC. Protein sequence: CASSPGTTRLEQFF. The variable domain in full, completed from reference TRBV5-1 and TRBJ2-1, reads KAGVTQTPRYLIKTRGQQVTLSCSPISGHRSVSWYQQTPGQGLQFLFEYFSETQRNKGNFPGRFSGRQFSNSRSEMNVSTLELGDSALYLCASSPGTTRLEQFFGPGTRLTVL.